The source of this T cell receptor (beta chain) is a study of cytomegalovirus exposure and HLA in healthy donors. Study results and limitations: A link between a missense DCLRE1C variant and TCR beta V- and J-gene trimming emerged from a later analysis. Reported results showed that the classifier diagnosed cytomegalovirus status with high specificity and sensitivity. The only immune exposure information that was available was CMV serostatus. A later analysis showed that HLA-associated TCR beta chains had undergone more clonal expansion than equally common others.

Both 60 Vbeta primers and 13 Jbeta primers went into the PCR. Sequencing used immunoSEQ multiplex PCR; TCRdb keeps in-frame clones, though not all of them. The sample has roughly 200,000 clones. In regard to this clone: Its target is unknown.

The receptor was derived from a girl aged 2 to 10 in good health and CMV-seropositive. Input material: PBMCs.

As DNA, the CDR3 is TGTGCCAGCAGTTTAATGCCAGTGAACACTGAAGCTTTCTTT. Translated: CASSLMPVNTEAFF. J is TRBJ1-1 and V is TRBV27, with D hard to call. The germline V gene has CDR1 MNHEY and CDR2 SMNVEV (reference sequence). Trimming stripped 2 bases from V and 0 bases from J, with 7 bases between. CDR3 length equals 14 residues.